The 2 T cell receptor beta chains below all came from one sample that was sequenced in a study of post-analysis software for immune sequencing data. Regarding the study as a whole: Roughly 5 TRBV segments occurring more often in patients than controls included TRBV5-6, TRBV5-1 and TRBV20-1.

Incorporated into the TCR beta cDNA libraries were unique molecular identifiers, which served to reduce PCR and sequencing biases. TCRdb reprocessed the PCR reads with MiXCR, giving one entry per CDR3 protein. The repertoire holds hundreds of thousands of distinct CDR3 sequences, with 45% as singletons. Their antigen targets remain unknown. Sequences were obtained from blood. Source of these receptors: a girl aged 10 to 17 with multiple sclerosis.

The chain joins TRBV29-1 to TRBJ2-5; tentative D call: TRBD2 (6 bases). The CDR3 sequence is 14 residues long. Germline V gene sequence: CDR1 SQVTM, CDR2 ANQGSEA. Trimming shortened V by 4 bases and J by 5 bases, and 17 bases separated the two germline ends. CDR3 DNA: TGCAGCGTTGTTTTATCCAGGGCGGGGGAGACCCAGTACTTC. Protein: CSVVLSRAGETQYF.

The chain employs TRBV7-9 and TRBJ2-5; no reliable D call. CDR1 SEHNR and CDR2 FQNEAQ come from the germline V gene (reference sequence). The V end lost 0 bases, the J end lost 11 bases, and 13 bases lay between the germline ends. The CDR3 contains 13 residues. The CDR3 DNA reads as TGTGCCAGCAGCTTAGCCGTCCGATATGAGCAGTACTTC. This encodes CASSLAVRYEQYF.